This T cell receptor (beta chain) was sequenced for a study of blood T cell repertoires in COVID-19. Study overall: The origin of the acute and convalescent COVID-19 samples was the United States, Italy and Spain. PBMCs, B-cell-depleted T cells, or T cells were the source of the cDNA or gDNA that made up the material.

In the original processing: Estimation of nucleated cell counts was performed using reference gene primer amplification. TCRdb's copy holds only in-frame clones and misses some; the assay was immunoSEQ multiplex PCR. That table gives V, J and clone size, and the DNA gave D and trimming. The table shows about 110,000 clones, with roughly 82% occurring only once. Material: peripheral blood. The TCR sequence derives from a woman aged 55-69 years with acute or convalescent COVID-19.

The CDR3 here is CAWSGVRGYTEAFF. The CDR3 nucleotides are TGTGCCTGGAGTGGCGTCCGGGGTTACACTGAAGCTTTCTTT. The V and J genes are TRBV30 and TRBJ1-1; unclear D gene. The CDR3 covers 14 residues. Germline CDR1 reads GTSNPN; CDR2 reads SVGIG (reference sequence). Trimming took 1 base from V and 3 from J, leaving 12 bases between them.